This is a list of T cell receptor beta chains from one sample in a study of blood T cells in healthy people across ages. TCRdb ran MiXCR on the 5' RACE reads and lists one entry per CDR3 protein. The sample records approximately 770,000 distinct CDR3 sequences, roughly 60% being singletons. Sequencing was carried out using blood. Receptors originate from a man aged 25-45 years in good health. CDR3s include the opening cysteine and the closing phenylalanine or tryptophan. D genes are given only for firm matches. Clone size is shown for a subset of rows, as once, few, many or a class of expanded clone.

D,size,length,J,V,DNA,CDR3
.,few,17,TRBJ1-6,TRBV20-1,TGCAGTGCTAGAGGCCCCCCGACGTTTCCCCGAGATTCACCCCTCCACTTT,CSARGPPTFPRDSPLHF
TRBD1,.,15,TRBJ2-7,TRBV10-3,TGTGCCATCAGTAATCCGACAGGGGCATCCTACGAGCAGTACTTC,CAISNPTGASYEQYF
.,.,14,TRBJ1-2,TRBV7-9,TGTGCCAGCAGCTTAGATGGGACCAACTATAGCTACACCTTC,CASSLDGTNYSYTF
.,.,13,TRBJ1-5,TRBV20-1,TGCAGTGCTAAGGGAAGTACAAATCAGCCCCAGCATTTT,CSAKGSTNQPQHF
.,.,11,TRBJ2-2,TRBV7-2,TGTGCCAGCAGCTTAGCCGGGGAGCTGTTTTTT,CASSLAGELFF
.,.,16,TRBJ1-2,TRBV4-3,TGCGCCAGCAGCCAAGATGACCGTTCAGGGAGGTATGGCTACACCTTC,CASSQDDRSGRYGYTF
.,.,13,TRBJ2-3,TRBV20-1,TGCAGTGCTTACGCGCCGACGTCAGATACGCAGTATTTT,CSAYAPTSDTQYF
.,.,13,TRBJ2-7,TRBV4-3,TGCGCCAGGAGCCAGAGACGGAAGTCTGAGCAGTACTTC,CARSQRRKSEQYF
.,.,16,TRBJ2-3,TRBV6-5,TGTGCCAGCAGTTACATATCTGGGTTCCGGGGGGATACGCAGTATTTT,CASSYISGFRGDTQYF
.,few,17,TRBJ2-3,TRBV7-9,TGTGCCAGCAGCTTAGCCTCCCTAGGGCTTAGCACAGATACGCAGTATTTT,CASSLASLGLSTDTQYF
.,.,16,TRBJ1-4,TRBV4-2,TGTGCCAGCAGCCTTACTCTATTGGGAACTAATGAAAAACTGTTTTTT,CASSLTLLGTNEKLFF
TRBD1,.,14,TRBJ2-5,TRBV7-3,TGTGCCAGCAGCGGTACAGGGGCGGGAGAGACCCAGTACTTC,CASSGTGAGETQYF
TRBD1,.,15,TRBJ1-6,TRBV15,TGTGCCACCAGCAGAGCCGGGACAGGGGACTCACCCCTCCACTTT,CATSRAGTGDSPLHF
.,.,13,TRBJ2-1,TRBV6-5,TGTGCCAGCAGGCTCATGGTGAGTGATGAGCAGTTCTTC,CASRLMVSDEQFF
.,few,12,TRBJ2-7,TRBV20-1,TGCAGTGCGTCACTAGTAAGCTACGAGCAGTACTTC,CSASLVSYEQYF
.,few,15,TRBJ2-3,TRBV7-2,TGTGCCAGCAGCTTATTAGCGGCTAGCACAGATACGCAGTATTTT,CASSLLAASTDTQYF
.,.,15,TRBJ2-6,TRBV15,TGTGCCACTCTAGGGGCCTACTCTGGGGCCAACGTCCTGACTTTC,CATLGAYSGANVLTF
.,.,13,TRBJ2-7,TRBV20-1,TGCAGCGCTTGGAGGACTCTCCTCTACGAGCAGTACTTC,CSAWRTLLYEQYF
TRBD2,.,16,TRBJ2-7,TRBV28,TGTGCCAGCAGTTTAATAGGGCGGGAGGGCTACAATGAGCAGTACTTC,CASSLIGREGYNEQYF
TRBD1,few,14,TRBJ1-2,TRBV7-2,TGTGCCAGCAACCTCAGGGGGGATCGGGGTGGCTACACCTTC,CASNLRGDRGGYTF
TRBD2,.,18,TRBJ2-3,TRBV12-3/TRBV12-4,TGTGCCAGCAGTTCTAGTTGGCCTAGCGGGTTTAGCACAGATACGCAGTATTTT,CASSSSWPSGFSTDTQYF
TRBD1,.,14,TRBJ2-7,TRBV4-3,TGCGCCAGCAGCCAGCGAGTCGACAGGGACGAGCAGTACTTC,CASSQRVDRDEQYF
.,many,12,TRBJ2-5,TRBV20-1,TGCAGTGCTATAGAGAAGCAAGAGACCCAGTACTTC,CSAIEKQETQYF
.,few,14,TRBJ2-7,TRBV7-2,TGTGCCAGCAGCTGGGACCCACTCTCCTACGAGCAGTACTTC,CASSWDPLSYEQYF
.,.,14,TRBJ1-4,TRBV28,TGTGCCAGCACCTTGGGACCAACTAATGAAAAACTGTTTTTT,CASTLGPTNEKLFF
.,.,15,TRBJ1-1,TRBV4-2,TGTGCCAGCAGCCAGCCGGGACCGGGTGGCACTGAAGCTTTCTTT,CASSQPGPGGTEAFF
TRBD1,.,16,TRBJ2-7,TRBV28,TGTGCCAGCAGTTTAGGTCCCCGGGACAGTCCCTACGAGCAGTACTTC,CASSLGPRDSPYEQYF
.,.,12,TRBJ1-2,TRBV2,TGTGCCAGCAGGACGGACTACTATGGCTACACCTTC,CASRTDYYGYTF
.,.,12,TRBJ2-1,TRBV11-1,TGTGCCAGCAGCTTTGACAGGAATGAGCAGTTCTTC,CASSFDRNEQFF
.,.,14,TRBJ2-3,TRBV6-5,TGTGCCAGCAGTTACTCGCCCTGCTCGGGTACGCAGTATTTT,CASSYSPCSGTQYF
.,.,15,TRBJ2-5,TRBV20-1,TGCAGTGCTAGCGTTCAAACAGGACTCCAAGAGACCCAGTACTTC,CSASVQTGLQETQYF
.,few,14,TRBJ2-1,TRBV10-3,TGTGCCATCGGCCGGGACGCCTCCTACAATGAGCAGTTCTTC,CAIGRDASYNEQFF
TRBD2,.,14,TRBJ2-1,TRBV11-2,TGTGCCAGCAGCCAACCCCCCGGGGGGGATGAGCAGTTCTTC,CASSQPPGGDEQFF
TRBD1,few,15,TRBJ2-6,TRBV7-9,TGTGCCAGCAGCCACACAGGGGTTGGGGCCAACGTCCTGACTTTC,CASSHTGVGANVLTF
.,.,16,TRBJ2-3,TRBV28,TGTGCCAGCGGGCCTCTGGCGGAAACTAGCACAGATACGCAGTATTTT,CASGPLAETSTDTQYF
TRBD2,.,15,TRBJ2-1,TRBV11-3,TGTGCCAGCAGCCCCGGGGCGGGAGCCTCCAATGAGCAGTTCTTC,CASSPGAGASNEQFF
.,.,12,TRBJ2-1,TRBV13,TGTGCCAGCAGCAGAGAAATGGGTGAGCAGTTCTTC,CASSREMGEQFF
TRBD1,once,13,TRBJ2-1,TRBV29-1,TGCAGCGTAGCCGGGACAGAGTACAATGAGCAGTTCTTC,CSVAGTEYNEQFF
TRBD1,few,17,TRBJ1-2,TRBV10-3,TGTGCCATCAGTGAGTTTACACAGGGGGCTCAGGGAGAAGGCTACACCTTC,CAISEFTQGAQGEGYTF
.,few,13,TRBJ2-7,TRBV3-1,TGTGCCAGCAGCCAACTCATGACGAACGAGCAGTACTTC,CASSQLMTNEQYF